The next 9 T cell receptor beta chains were all read from a single sample in a study of blood T cells in healthy people across ages (dated by TCRdb to about 2015). Library generation was performed with 5' RACE. Sequencing instrument: Illumina HiSeq 2500. A second PCR of about 7 to 12 cycles was run with a J-beta primer mix and a sample-barcoded 5' primer. Clones were called with MiXCR by TCRdb after fastp trimmed the public reads at Q25, and only in-frame beta chains were retained. Identical CDR3 proteins give one entry, which carries the most common genes and DNA. For this sample there are 1.5 million to 2 million distinct CDR3 sequences; about 50% appear just once. About 2.1% of the sample goes to the ten largest clones. Sequenced material: blood. The source of these receptors is a woman aged 35 to 49 in good health.

This sequence joins TRBV5-1 and TRBJ2-1; the match to TRBD2 covers 13 bases. This CDR3 has 16 amino acids. The V gene's germline CDR1 is SGHRS and CDR2 YFSETQ. V gave up 3 bases and J gave up 7 bases; unmatched junction bases: 7. The CDR3 protein is CASSSLAGGYTNEQFF. The CDR3 nucleotides read TGCGCCAGCAGCTCACTAGCGGGGGGGTATACGAATGAGCAGTTCTTC.

This clonotype was picked up a small number of times. V is TRBV2 and J is TRBJ2-1; tentatively, D is TRBD1 or TRBD2 (5 bases each). Trimming removed 7 bases at V and 9 bases at J, with 13 bases between. CDR3 length: 12 amino acids. Germline lookup yields CDR1 SNHLY and CDR2 FYNNEI. CDR3: CASIPGAGEQFF. Here the CDR3 DNA reads TGTGCCAGCATCCCCGGGGCTGGTGAGCAGTTCTTC.

The chain employs TRBV7-8 and TRBJ1-3, with D maybe TRBD1 (5 bases). Trimming left V 5 bases short and J 0 bases short, with 14 bases between. Germline V CDR1 and CDR2: SGHVS, FQNEAQ. There are 16 residues in the CDR3. The CDR3 sequence: CASSLREGYSGNTIYF. The CDR3 DNA follows: TGTGCCAGCAGCCTCAGGGAGGGGTACTCTGGAAACACCATATATTTT.

The chain couples TRBV7-2 to TRBJ1-2; 8 bases match TRBD1. V was clipped by 5 bases and J by 8 bases; unmatched bases: 7. Germline values: CDR1 SGHTA, CDR2 FQGNSA. CDR3 size: 13 residues. In nucleotides, the CDR3 is TGTGCCAGCAGCCTCGACAGGGGCTGGGGCTACACCTTC. Protein: CASSLDRGWGYTF.

This clonotype has just a few counts. The J gene is TRBJ2-7, the V gene TRBV12-3 or TRBV12-4; TRBD2 might be the D (6 bases). V shed 6 bases and J shed 5 bases, with 17 bases lying between them. This CDR3 is 14 amino acids long. CDR3: CASRAVRGTDEQYF. CDR3 nucleotides: TGTGCCAGCAGGGCGGTCCGGGGGACGGACGAGCAGTACTTC.

The chain carries TRBV11-2 and TRBJ2-3; perhaps TRBD2 as D (7 bases). CDR3 length equals 16 residues. From germline, CDR1 is SGHAT and CDR2 FQNNGV. With 0 bases removed from V and 2 bases from J, the gap between germline ends came to 12 bases. CDR3 sequence (DNA): TGTGCCAGCAGCTTAGAAGGGGGGGGGCCCACAGATACGCAGTATTTT. Translated, it gives CASSLEGGGPTDTQYF.

The chain has TRBV11-2 and TRBJ2-5, with no clear D. This CDR3 is 13 amino acids long. Per germline, CDR1 SGHAT and CDR2 FQNNGV. V lost 3 bases and J 9 bases, leaving 14 bases between the germline ends. The CDR3 DNA reads TGTGCCAGCAGCTTTAATCCCCTTAGTCCCCAGTACTTC. Residues: CASSFNPLSPQYF.

The count of this clonotype is one. The V and J genes are TRBV7-9 and TRBJ1-5; D not resolved. In germline, CDR1 is SEHNR, CDR2 FQNEAQ (reference sequence). The V end was cut by 1 base, the J end by 5 bases, with 9 bases between. The CDR3 is 14 residues long. CDR3 coding DNA: TGTGCCAGCAGCTTAGGGGTTGCCCATCAGCCCCAGCATTTT. Translation: CASSLGVAHQPQHF.

This clonotype was picked up a small number of times. The chain links TRBV29-1 to TRBJ2-1; D not certain. The CDR3 sequence is 12 residues long. The V gene lost 4 bases and the J gene lost 7 bases, with 11 bases spanning the gap. The germline V gene encodes CDR1 SQVTM and CDR2 ANQGSEA. CDR3 region: CSVASPGNEQFF. The CDR3 nucleotides read TGCAGCGTTGCTTCCCCTGGGAATGAGCAGTTCTTC.